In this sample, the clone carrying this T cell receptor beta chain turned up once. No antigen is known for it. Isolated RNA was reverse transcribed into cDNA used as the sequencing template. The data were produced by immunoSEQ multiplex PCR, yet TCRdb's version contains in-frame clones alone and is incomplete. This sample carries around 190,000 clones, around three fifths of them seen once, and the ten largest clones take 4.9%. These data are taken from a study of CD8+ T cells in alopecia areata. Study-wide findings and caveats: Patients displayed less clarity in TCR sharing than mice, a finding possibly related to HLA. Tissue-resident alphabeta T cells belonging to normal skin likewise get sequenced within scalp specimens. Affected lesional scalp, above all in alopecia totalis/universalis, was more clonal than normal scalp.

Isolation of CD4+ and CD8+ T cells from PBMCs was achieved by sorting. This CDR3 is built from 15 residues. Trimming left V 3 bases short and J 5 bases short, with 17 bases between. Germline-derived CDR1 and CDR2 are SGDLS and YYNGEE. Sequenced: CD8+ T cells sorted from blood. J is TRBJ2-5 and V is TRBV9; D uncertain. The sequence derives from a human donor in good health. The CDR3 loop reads CASSADSTRQETQYF. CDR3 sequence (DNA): TGTGCCAGCAGCGCCGATTCGACCCGGCAGGAGACCCAGTACTTC.